These T cell receptor beta chains were read from a single sample in a study of T cell responses to AZD1222 COVID-19 vaccine. TCRdb's copy holds only in-frame clones and misses some; the assay was immunoSEQ multiplex PCR. Seen here are 150,000 to 250,000 clones, approximately 89% observed once, and the top ten hold 3% to 3.5%. The sequencing used peripheral blood, collected 28 days after the second AZD1222 dose. These receptors originate from an adult who received the AZD1222 COVID-19 vaccine. Each CDR3 is given with its conserved first and last residue. The D gene is left open where the match is weak. Clone sizes are given selectively: once, few, many, or a class where the clone is expanded.

abundance	j_gene	v_gene	d_gene	CDR3nt	CDR3aa
once	TRBJ1-5	TRBV5-5	.	TGTGCCAGCAGCCTCCAGGGGACCGGTCAGCCCCAGCATTTT	CASSLQGTGQPQHF
.	TRBJ1-5	TRBV6-2/TRBV6-3	.	TGTGCCAGCAGTTACACGCAGAGCAATCAGCCCCAGCATTTT	CASSYTQSNQPQHF
.	TRBJ2-2	TRBV11-3	.	TGTGCCAGCAGCTTAGGACAGGTTAACACCGGGGAGCTGTTTTTT	CASSLGQVNTGELFF
.	TRBJ2-7	TRBV6-2/TRBV6-3	.	TGTGCCAGCAGTTATTCGGGGTTAAACACCTACGAGCAGTACTTC	CASSYSGLNTYEQYF
few	TRBJ2-7	TRBV7-9	.	TGTGCCAGCAGCACACACCGGGACGCGCCCTACGAGCAGTACTTC	CASSTHRDAPYEQYF
.	TRBJ2-1	TRBV30	TRBD2	TGTGCCTGGAGGACGACTAGCGGGAGTGGTGATGAGCAGTTCTTC	CAWRTTSGSGDEQFF
.	TRBJ1-6	TRBV30	TRBD1	TGTGCCTGGGGTCCGGGGACAGCGGCCGGCAATTCACCCCTCCACTTT	CAWGPGTAAGNSPLHF
.	TRBJ1-4	TRBV6-5	.	TGTGCCAGCAGTTACTCCGGGGTTGCTAATGAAAAACTGTTTTTT	CASSYSGVANEKLFF
.	TRBJ1-6	TRBV24-1	.	TGTGCCCCGCGTCGGGGGCTAGTTTCACCCCTCCACTTT	CAPRRGLVSPLHF
.	TRBJ1-1	TRBV12-3/TRBV12-4	.	TGTGCCAGCAGGAGATCCGGGGGGACTGAAGCTTTCTTT	CASRRSGGTEAFF
.	TRBJ2-7	TRBV6-1	.	TGTGCCAGCAATCTCCCGGGTCGGTACGAGCAGTACTTC	CASNLPGRYEQYF
.	TRBJ2-1	TRBV5-1	TRBD1	TGCGCCAGCAGCCCCCCCAGGGGGCAAACCAATGAGCAGTTCTTC	CASSPPRGQTNEQFF
once	TRBJ1-1	TRBV28	.	TGTGCCAGCAGTTTTCAGACAGCGAACACTGAAGTTTTCTTT	CASSFQTANTEVFF
.	TRBJ2-2	TRBV21-1	.	TGTGCCAGCAGTTGTAAAGGTCAGGGGACGGGCACCGGGGAGCTGTTTTTT	CASSCKGQGTGTGELFF
.	TRBJ1-2	TRBV5-4	TRBD1	TGTGCCAGCAGCTCCACCATGACAGGGGGCGATGGCTACACCTTC	CASSSTMTGGDGYTF
.	TRBJ2-2	TRBV9	TRBD1	TGTGCCAGCAGCGTAGTCCAGGGGGTCGGAACCGGGGAGCTGTTTTTT	CASSVVQGVGTGELFF
.	TRBJ1-5	TRBV6-6	.	TGTGCCAGCAGTTACTCAGGCAGCTCGAACGCCCAGCATTTT	CASSYSGSSNAQHF
.	TRBJ1-2	TRBV18	TRBD1	TGTGCCAGCTCCCGGGTCCGGGACAGGATAACTAACTATGGCTACACCTTC	CASSRVRDRITNYGYTF
few	TRBJ2-7	TRBV29-1	.	TGCAGCGTGGGAAGGGACGCCTACGAGCAGTACTTC	CSVGRDAYEQYF
.	TRBJ1-6	TRBV2	.	TGTGCCAGCGGGGGAGTTACGGGGGCGGGAAAATCACCCCTCCACTTT	CASGGVTGAGKSPLHF
.	TRBJ1-6	TRBV28	.	TGTGCCATCACACGTGGAGGAGTGGGGAATTCACCCCTCCACTTT	CAITRGGVGNSPLHF
.	TRBJ2-3	TRBV4-2	.	TGTGCCAGCAGCCAGAGTCAGGACCCCACAGATACGCAGTATTTT	CASSQSQDPTDTQYF
.	TRBJ1-1	TRBV3-1/TRBV3-2	TRBD1	TGTGCCAGCAGCAGCAGGGGGGTAGTGACTGAAGCTTTCTTT	CASSSRGVVTEAFF
.	TRBJ1-2	TRBV10-3	.	TGTGCCATCAGTGAGGGGGATGGCGACGGCACCTTC	CAISEGDGDGTF
.	TRBJ1-5	TRBV4-1	.	TGCGCCAGCAGCCAGGAAACTTATAGCAATCAGCCCCAGCATTTT	CASSQETYSNQPQHF
.	TRBJ1-1	TRBV5-1	TRBD1	TGCGCCAGCAGCTCGGAGGGACAGGGCGAAGCTTTCTTT	CASSSEGQGEAFF
.	TRBJ2-5	TRBV10-3	TRBD1	TGTGCCATCAGCAGGGACAGACAAGAGACCCAGTACTTC	CAISRDRQETQYF
.	TRBJ2-1	TRBV11-2	.	TGTGCCAGCAGCTTAGACCTCTGGCGGGCCCGATACAATGAGCAGTTCTTC	CASSLDLWRARYNEQFF
.	TRBJ2-7	TRBV10-3	.	TGTGCCATCAGGGACGGTTCCTACGAGCAGTACTTC	CAIRDGSYEQYF
.	TRBJ2-2	TRBV18	TRBD1	TGTGCCAGCTCACCCCGGACAGGGGCTGGCGGGGAGCTGTTTTTT	CASSPRTGAGGELFF
.	TRBJ1-3	TRBV2	.	TGTGCCAGCAGTGAACCGGGCCCCACTGGAAACACCATATATTTT	CASSEPGPTGNTIYF
.	TRBJ2-7	TRBV5-6	.	TGTGCCAGCAGCTTGGGTCGGAGGGGGCAGTACGAGCAGTACTTC	CASSLGRRGQYEQYF
.	TRBJ1-4	TRBV4-1	.	TGCGCCAGCAGGGACGGCAGGGGAACTAATGAAAAACTGTTTTTT	CASRDGRGTNEKLFF
.	TRBJ1-5	TRBV5-1	.	TGCGCCAGCAGCCCTCGCGGAGGCAATCAGCCCCAGCATTTT	CASSPRGGNQPQHF
.	TRBJ2-1	TRBV5-1	TRBD1	TGCGCCAGCAGCTCAGGACAGGGTAACCACAATGAGCAGTTCTTC	CASSSGQGNHNEQFF
.	TRBJ2-7	TRBV2	TRBD2	TGTGCCAGCGGTGGACTAGCGGGAGGGGAAGAGCAGTACTTC	CASGGLAGGEEQYF
once	TRBJ1-1	TRBV2	.	TGTGCCAGCAGGGCCAAGACAGTACCGACTGAAGCTTTCTTT	CASRAKTVPTEAFF
once	TRBJ2-3	TRBV28	.	TGTGCCAGCAGTCCCCACTTCGGGGAGACCAGCACAGATACGCAGTATTTT	CASSPHFGETSTDTQYF
.	TRBJ2-1	TRBV28	TRBD2	TGTGCCAGCAGCCTACCCCGGCTAGCGGCCTACAATGAGCAGTTCTTC	CASSLPRLAAYNEQFF
.	TRBJ2-5	TRBV6-1	.	TGTGCCAGCAGTGAAGTCGGTCACTACGGGACCCAGTACTTC	CASSEVGHYGTQYF
.	TRBJ1-1	TRBV29-1	.	.	CSVGTGADLPLF
.	TRBJ2-1	TRBV15	TRBD2	TGTGCCACCAGCCCCCCCCCGGGAGGCCTCAATGAGCAGTTCTTC	CATSPPPGGLNEQFF
.	TRBJ2-7	TRBV27	.	TGTGCCAGCAGTTTATTGGGACCCAGCCTTCAGGGCAGAGCCTACGAGCAGTACTTC	CASSLLGPSLQGRAYEQYF
.	TRBJ2-2	TRBV24-1	.	TGTGCCACCAGTGACCGACAAGCCGGGGCCGGGGAGCTGTTTTTT	CATSDRQAGAGELFF
.	TRBJ1-1	TRBV6-5	.	TGTGCCAGCAGTTACCGGGGTCCCTTGGACACTGAAGCTTTCTTT	CASSYRGPLDTEAFF
.	TRBJ1-5	TRBV6-2/TRBV6-3	.	TGTGCCAGCAGTACCGTCGGGGCCCAGCATTTT	CASSTVGAQHF
.	TRBJ2-2	TRBV18	TRBD2	TGTGCCAGCTCACCCTCTAGCGGGAGGGGGACCGGGGAGCTGTTTTTT	CASSPSSGRGTGELFF
.	TRBJ1-5	TRBV2	TRBD1	TGTGCCAGCAGTGATTCCGGGACAGACAATCAGCCCCAGCATTTT	CASSDSGTDNQPQHF
.	TRBJ2-2	TRBV7-7	.	TGTGCTAGCAGCCCAACGTTCACAGGCAACACCGGGGAGCTGTTTTTT	CASSPTFTGNTGELFF
.	TRBJ2-1	TRBV11-2	.	TGTGCCAGCAGCTTAGGGGGGGTAGCGCCAAATGAGCAGTTCTTC	CASSLGGVAPNEQFF
.	TRBJ2-5	TRBV11-2	.	TGTGCCAGCAGCCCAAGGGGGAGCCGTATCCAAGAGACCCAGTACTTC	CASSPRGSRIQETQYF
once	TRBJ2-7	TRBV7-9	.	TGTGCCAGCAGCTTAGTCCGCTACGAGCAGTACTTC	CASSLVRYEQYF
.	TRBJ2-7	TRBV7-8	.	TGTGCCAGCAGCTTAGTAAATCCCGGGACTGCTGGCCACGAGCAGTACTTC	CASSLVNPGTAGHEQYF
.	TRBJ1-2	TRBV6-2/TRBV6-3	.	TGTGCCAGCAGTTCCCCCGGGGGGGCTTATGGCTACACCTTC	CASSSPGGAYGYTF